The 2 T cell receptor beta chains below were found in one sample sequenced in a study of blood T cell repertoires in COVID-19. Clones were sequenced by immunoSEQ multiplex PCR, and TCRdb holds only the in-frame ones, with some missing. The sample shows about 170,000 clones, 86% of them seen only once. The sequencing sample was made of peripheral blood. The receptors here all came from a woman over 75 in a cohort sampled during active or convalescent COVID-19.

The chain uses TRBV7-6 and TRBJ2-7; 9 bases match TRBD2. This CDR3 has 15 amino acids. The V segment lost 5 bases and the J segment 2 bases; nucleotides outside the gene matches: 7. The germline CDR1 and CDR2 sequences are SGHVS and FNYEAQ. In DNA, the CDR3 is TGTGCCAGCAGCCTGTCTAGCGGGGCGACCTACGAGCAGTACTTC. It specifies CASSLSSGATYEQYF.

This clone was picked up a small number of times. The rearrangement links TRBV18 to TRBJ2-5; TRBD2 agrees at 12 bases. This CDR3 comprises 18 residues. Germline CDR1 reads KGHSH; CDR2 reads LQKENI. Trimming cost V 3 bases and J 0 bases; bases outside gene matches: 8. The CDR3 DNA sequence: TGTGCCAGCTCACCGGGACTAGCGGGCCTCCGGTACCAAGAGACCCAGTACTTC. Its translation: CASSPGLAGLRYQETQYF.